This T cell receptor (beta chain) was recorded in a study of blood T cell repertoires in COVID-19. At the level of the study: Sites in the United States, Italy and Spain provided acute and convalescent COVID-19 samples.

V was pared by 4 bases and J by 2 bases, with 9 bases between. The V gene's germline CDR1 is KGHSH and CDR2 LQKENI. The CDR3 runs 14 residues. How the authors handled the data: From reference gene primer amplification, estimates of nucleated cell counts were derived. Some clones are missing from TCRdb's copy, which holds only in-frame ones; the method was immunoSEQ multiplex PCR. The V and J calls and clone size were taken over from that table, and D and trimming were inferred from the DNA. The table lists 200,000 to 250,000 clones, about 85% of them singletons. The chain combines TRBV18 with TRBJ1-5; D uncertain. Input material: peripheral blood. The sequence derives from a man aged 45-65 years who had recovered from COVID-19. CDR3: CASSQSSGNQPQHF. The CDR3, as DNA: TGTGCCAGCTCACAGTCATCGGGCAATCAGCCCCAGCATTTT.